Following are 15 T cell receptor beta chains from one sample sequenced in a study of T cell responses to AZD1222 COVID-19 vaccine. The repertoire was sequenced with immunoSEQ multiplex PCR; TCRdb's copy has only in-frame clones and lacks some. Here the sample spans some 180,000 clones, about 90% being singletons. Sequenced here: peripheral blood, sampled on day 0 of AZD1222 vaccination. The receptors derive from an adult in good health.

J is TRBJ1-1 and V is TRBV2; D remains ambiguous. Germline assignment: CDR1 SNHLY and CDR2 FYNNEI. CDR3 size: 16 residues. V was cut by 2 bases and J by 2 bases, with 15 bases left in between. The CDR3 nucleotides are TGTGCCAGCAGTGAACGGCCACCTCGGCTTAACACTGAAGCTTTCTTT. Amino acid sequence: CASSERPPRLNTEAFF.

The gene calls are TRBV9 and TRBJ2-7; maybe TRBD2 (7 bases). This CDR3 comprises 18 residues. V lost 4 bases and J 0 bases, leaving 23 bases between the germline ends. Per the germline V gene, CDR1 is SGDLS and CDR2 is YYNGEE. CDR3 bases: TGTGCCAGCAGCTCGAGGACAGCCCGGGACTATCTCTCCTACGAGCAGTACTTC. Its protein is CASSSRTARDYLSYEQYF.

The chain combines TRBV7-2 with TRBJ1-2; 7 positions agree with TRBD1. This CDR3 is 15 amino acids long. Trimming cost V 3 bases and J 8 bases; bases outside gene matches: 12. Per the germline V gene, CDR1 is SGHTA and CDR2 is FQGNSA. CDR3 sequence (DNA): TGTGCCAGCAGCTTCGGGTTGGACAGGACGTTGGGCTACACCTTC. The encoded protein is CASSFGLDRTLGYTF.

In this sample, this clone turned up once. The chain links TRBV10-3 to TRBJ2-7; no clear D gene. The CDR3 is 12 amino acids. The V gene lost 0 bases and the J gene lost 7 bases, with 7 bases spanning the gap. Germline V gene lookup returns CDR1 ENHRY and CDR2 SYGVKD. The CDR3 is CAISESSAEQYF. CDR3 nucleotide sequence: TGTGCCATCAGTGAGTCGTCGGCAGAGCAGTACTTC.

V gene TRBV6-5 combines with J gene TRBJ2-1; perhaps D is TRBD1 or TRBD2 (5 bases each). V lost 5 bases and J lost 0, with 11 bases in between. The CDR3 is 15 amino acids. CDR1 MNHEY and CDR2 SVGAGI come from the germline V gene. CDR3 sequence: CASSPKGSSYNEQFF. The CDR3 DNA reads TGTGCCAGCAGTCCAAAGGGGAGCTCCTACAATGAGCAGTTCTTC.

Concerning this clone itself: The same CDR3 also results from other DNA sequences found in this sample. This chain connects TRBV27 to TRBJ2-7; TRBD1 matches 7 bases. The ends lost 6 bases at V and 0 bases at J; junction bases unmatched: 2. The germline CDR1 and CDR2 sequences are MNHEY and SMNVEV (reference sequence). CDR3 length: 13 residues. The DNA for the CDR3 is TGTGCCAGCAGCCGGGACAGCTCCTACGAGCAGTACTTC. Its protein product is CASSRDSSYEQYF.

The CDR3 region is CASSLDRGRNSPLHF. In DNA, the CDR3 is TGTGCCAGCAGCTTAGACAGGGGGCGCAACTCACCCCTCCACTTT. The V and J genes are TRBV7-2 and TRBJ1-6; 9 bases agree with TRBD1. Germline values: CDR1 SGHTA, CDR2 FQGNSA. The V gene end was trimmed by 1 base and the J gene end by 10 bases; junction bases not matched to a gene: 5. CDR3 size: 15 residues.

This clone appeared once. Germline is not matched at one junction end, which may reflect a read error. V gene TRBV11-2 combines with J gene TRBJ2-4; 8 bases match TRBD1. CDR3 length: 14 amino acids. Germline assignment: CDR1 SGHAT and CDR2 FQNNGV. CDR3 nucleotide sequence: TGTGCCAGCAGCTCCCCCCGTGACAGGGGAGAGGTGCGGTTC. This translates into CASSSPRDRGEVRF.

This rearrangement joins TRBV3-1 (or the pseudogene TRBV3-2) to TRBJ2-4; perhaps TRBD1 as D (5 bases). This CDR3 region has 13 residues. V lost 1 base and J lost 8, with 9 bases in between. The germline CDR1 and CDR2 sequences are LGHDT and YNNKEL (reference sequence). The CDR3: CASSQGTLDIQYF. The DNA for the CDR3 is TGTGCCAGCAGCCAAGGGACATTAGACATTCAGTACTTC.

This rearrangement joins TRBV3-1 (or the pseudogene TRBV3-2) to TRBJ2-2; TRBD1 agrees at 8 bases. V shed 0 bases, J shed 4 bases, and the junction held 4 bases outside the gene matches. CDR1 LGHDT and CDR2 YNNKEL come from the germline V gene (reference sequence). The CDR3 contains 16 residues. The CDR3 loop reads CASSQETGVGTGELFF. Here the CDR3 DNA reads TGTGCCAGCAGCCAAGAGACAGGGGTGGGCACCGGGGAGCTGTTTTTT.

This clone showed up just a few times. V gene TRBV10-1 combines with J gene TRBJ1-3; TRBD1 might be the D (6 bases). Trimming took off 7 bases at V and 0 bases at J, with 10 bases between the two ends. In germline, CDR1 is WNHNN, CDR2 SYGVQD (reference sequence). The CDR3 covers 14 residues. The CDR3 reads CASMDSFSGNTIYF. CDR3 in DNA: TGCGCCAGCATGGACAGTTTCTCTGGAAACACCATATATTTT.

V and J are TRBV9 and TRBJ1-5; the D gene is possibly TRBD1 (5 bases). Germline V gene sequence: CDR1 SGDLS, CDR2 YYNGEE. The CDR3 extends over 12 amino acids. The CDR3 loop is CAQGYSNQPQHF. The CDR3 DNA reads as TGTGCTCAGGGCTATAGCAATCAGCCCCAGCATTTT.

The table lists this clone with a count of one. The rearrangement links TRBV5-4 to TRBJ1-2, with 7 positions matching TRBD1. Trimming took 3 bases from V and 6 from J; bases not matched to a gene: 5. CDR3 size: 13 residues. Germline CDR1 and CDR2: SGHNT and YYREEE (reference sequence). The CDR3 loop reads CASSSTGTDGYTF. The CDR3 DNA is TGTGCCAGCAGCTCAACCGGGACAGATGGCTACACCTTC.

As concerns this clone: The sample has other DNA sequences that encode this CDR3 too. This chain links TRBV6-1 with TRBJ1-5, with no clear D. The CDR3 is made up of 14 amino acids. Germline V CDR1 and CDR2: MNHNS, SASEGT. The V and J ends lost 2 bases and 4 bases respectively, with 9 bases between them. The CDR3 sequence: CASSESGGNQPQHF. The CDR3 coding sequence is TGTGCCAGCAGTGAATCAGGAGGAAATCAGCCCCAGCATTTT.

This chain uses TRBV9 with TRBJ2-5, with unresolved D. V was pared by 1 base and J by 2 bases, with 9 bases between. This CDR3 has 14 amino acids. Per germline, CDR1 SGDLS and CDR2 YYNGEE. CDR3 nucleotide sequence: TGTGCCAGCAGCGTAAGGCCGGGTCAAGAGACCCAGTACTTC. Protein sequence: CASSVRPGQETQYF. The full variable domain, its missing parts supplied by reference TRBV9 and TRBJ2-5, is DSGVTQTPKHLITATGQRVTLRCSPRSGDLSVYWYQQSLDQGLQFLIQYYNGEERAKGNILERFSAQQFPDLHSELNLSSLELGDSALYFCASSVRPGQETQYFGPGTRLLVL.